This is a list of T cell receptor beta chains from one sample in a study of blood T cell repertoires in COVID-19. The protocol was immunoSEQ multiplex PCR, while the TCRdb copy is restricted to in-frame clones and leaves out a portion. The sample has around 170,000 clones, roughly nine tenths seen once; the top ten hold 0.45% to 0.65%. Sequencing used peripheral blood. Receptor source: a man aged 45-60 years with acute or convalescent COVID-19. Both conserved end residues are part of each CDR3. The D gene is left open where the match is weak. For some rows the clone size is stated as once, few or many, or as a class when expanded; others skip it.

NA	TRBV28	TRBJ1-5	NA	TGTGCCAGCAGTTCCAATACAGGAGATAGCAATCAGCCCCAGCATTTT	CASSSNTGDSNQPQHF
NA	TRBV18	TRBJ1-4	NA	TGTGCCAGCTCACCACGCTTGTCAGGGGCGGTTGAAAAACTGTTTTTT	CASSPRLSGAVEKLFF
TRBD1	TRBV6-5	TRBJ2-1	NA	TGTGCCAGCAGTTCCCCGTTGAGGGGGCGGTTCTTC	CASSSPLRGRFF
TRBD1	TRBV27	TRBJ2-7	NA	TGTGCCAGCAGTTTCGGATCGCGACAGGGATACTACGAGCAGTACTTC	CASSFGSRQGYYEQYF
NA	TRBV5-4	TRBJ1-1	few	TGTGCCAGCAGCTCGTCCTCTCGGGGCACTGAAGCTTTCTTT	CASSSSSRGTEAFF
NA	TRBV10-2	TRBJ2-5	NA	TGCGCCAGCAGTGAGACTAAAACAGGGACGGAGACCCAGTACTTC	CASSETKTGTETQYF
TRBD1	TRBV2	TRBJ2-2	NA	TGTGCCAGCAGTGACCCACACATCAGGGGGACGGACACCGGGGAGCTGTTTTTT	CASSDPHIRGTDTGELFF
NA	TRBV15	TRBJ2-1	NA	TGTGCCACCAGCAGACCCAGTGGTTGGACCCCGGGGAACAATGAGCAGTTCTTC	CATSRPSGWTPGNNEQFF
TRBD2	TRBV9	TRBJ2-1	NA	TGTGCCAGCAGCCAATCACTTGGACTAGCGGGAGGATCAAATGAGCAGTTCTTC	CASSQSLGLAGGSNEQFF
NA	TRBV6-5	TRBJ2-2	once	TGTGCCAGCAGCGCAAGTACTAGCCCCGGGGAGCTGTTTTTT	CASSASTSPGELFF
TRBD1	TRBV3-1/TRBV3-2	TRBJ1-2	few	TGTGCCAGCAGCCAGGACAGGTTTTCGTATGGCTACACCTTC	CASSQDRFSYGYTF
TRBD2	TRBV7-6	TRBJ2-3	NA	TGTGCCAGCAGCGATGTAGCGGGTCCCTGGGGGGGAGATACGCAGTATTTT	CASSDVAGPWGGDTQYF
TRBD1	TRBV29-1	TRBJ2-7	NA	TGCAGCGTTGACGGGGGACAGGTGAACCGCGAGCAGTACTTC	CSVDGGQVNREQYF
TRBD1	TRBV3-1/TRBV3-2	TRBJ1-3	NA	TGTGCCAGCAGCCAAGATTACAGGGGCTCTGGAAACACCATATATTTT	CASSQDYRGSGNTIYF
NA	TRBV7-3	TRBJ2-3	once	TGTGCCAGCAGCCCACAAGGGACACTAGTAGGAGATACGCAGTATTTT	CASSPQGTLVGDTQYF
NA	TRBV7-6	TRBJ2-7	NA	TGTGCCAGCAGCTTACCGGACAACTACGAGCAGTACTTC	CASSLPDNYEQYF
TRBD1	TRBV4-2	TRBJ2-7	NA	TGTGCCAGCAGCCAGGGGACAGGGAACTACGAGCAGTACTTC	CASSQGTGNYEQYF
NA	TRBV28	TRBJ1-2	few	TGTGCCAGCAGTTTCCTTGGCTTAAACTATGGCTACACCTTC	CASSFLGLNYGYTF
TRBD2	TRBV19	TRBJ2-5	NA	TGTGCCAGTAGGGAGACTAGCGTAAACCAAGAGACCCAGTACTTC	CASRETSVNQETQYF
TRBD1	TRBV4-1	TRBJ1-1	once	TGCGCCAGCACCCTGGAGGGACAGGGTAACACTGAAGCTTTCTTT	CASTLEGQGNTEAFF
TRBD2	TRBV6-5	TRBJ2-7	NA	TGTGCCAGCAGTTTGGCTAGCGGGGTCTCCTACGAGCAGTACTTC	CASSLASGVSYEQYF
TRBD2	TRBV28	TRBJ2-1	NA	TGTGCCAGCGGATATCCGCGGGAGGGCGGACCCCACTACAATGAGCAGTTCTTC	CASGYPREGGPHYNEQFF
TRBD1	TRBV18	TRBJ1-2	NA	TGTGCCAGCTCATTAGTCTCCCGGGACAGCTCTAACTATGGCTACACCTTC	CASSLVSRDSSNYGYTF
TRBD1	TRBV7-2	TRBJ1-1	once	TGTGCCAGCAGACCACCGGGACAGGGGTACACTGAAGCTTTCTTT	CASRPPGQGYTEAFF
NA	TRBV5-1	TRBJ1-1	NA	TGCGCCAGCAGCTTTACAGGAGACACTGAAGCTTTCTTT	CASSFTGDTEAFF
NA	TRBV7-9	TRBJ1-1	NA	TGTGCCAGCAGCTACCCCGCAGGGAACACTGAAGCTTTCTTT	CASSYPAGNTEAFF
NA	TRBV12-2	TRBJ2-7	once	TGTGCAAGTCGCTTAGCACGGACTAGCGGGAGATATCCCTCCTACGAGCAGTACTTC	CASRLARTSGRYPSYEQYF
TRBD1	TRBV19	TRBJ1-6	NA	TGTGCCAGTAGCCCAAGGGGACAGGGAAGAACCTATAATTCACCCCTCCACTTT	CASSPRGQGRTYNSPLHF
NA	TRBV28	TRBJ2-7	NA	TGTGCCAGCAGTTTATCTAGTAGCTCCTACGAGCAGTACTTC	CASSLSSSSYEQYF
NA	TRBV13	TRBJ2-2	NA	TGTGCCAGCAGCCCCGGTGGTCGGGGCGGGGAGCTGTTTTTT	CASSPGGRGGELFF
NA	TRBV30	TRBJ1-2	NA	TGTGCCTTAAGGGGGATTGGGTATGGCTACACCTTC	CALRGIGYGYTF
TRBD1	TRBV19	TRBJ1-1	few	TGTGCCAGCACGTACCAGGGGGCGTACACTGAAGCTTTCTTT	CASTYQGAYTEAFF
NA	TRBV28	TRBJ1-5	NA	TGTGCCAGCAGTTTACCTATACAGGGATATCAGCCCCAGCATTTT	CASSLPIQGYQPQHF